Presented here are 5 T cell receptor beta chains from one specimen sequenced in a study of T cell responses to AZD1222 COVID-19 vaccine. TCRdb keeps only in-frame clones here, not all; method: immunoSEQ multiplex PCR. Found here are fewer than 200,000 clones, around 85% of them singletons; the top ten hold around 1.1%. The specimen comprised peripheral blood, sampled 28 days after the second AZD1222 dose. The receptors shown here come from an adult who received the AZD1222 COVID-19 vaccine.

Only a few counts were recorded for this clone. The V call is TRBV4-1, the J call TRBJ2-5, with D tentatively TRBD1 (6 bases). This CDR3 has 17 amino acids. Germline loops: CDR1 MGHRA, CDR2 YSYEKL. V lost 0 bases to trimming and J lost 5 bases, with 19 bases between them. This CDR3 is CASSQDGPTGIGETQYF. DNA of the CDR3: TGCGCCAGCAGCCAAGATGGGCCCACAGGGATAGGGGAGACCCAGTACTTC.

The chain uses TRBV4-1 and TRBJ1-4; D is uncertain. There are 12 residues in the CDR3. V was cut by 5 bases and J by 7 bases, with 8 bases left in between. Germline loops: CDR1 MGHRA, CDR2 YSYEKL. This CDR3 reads CASSILGEKLFF. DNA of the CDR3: TGCGCCAGCAGCATTCTAGGTGAAAAACTGTTTTTT.

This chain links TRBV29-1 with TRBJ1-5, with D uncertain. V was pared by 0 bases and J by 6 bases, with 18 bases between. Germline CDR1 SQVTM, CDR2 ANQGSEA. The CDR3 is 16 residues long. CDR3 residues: CSVEDRAGRTSQPQHF. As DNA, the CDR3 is TGCAGCGTTGAAGACCGGGCCGGTCGTACGAGTCAGCCCCAGCATTTT.

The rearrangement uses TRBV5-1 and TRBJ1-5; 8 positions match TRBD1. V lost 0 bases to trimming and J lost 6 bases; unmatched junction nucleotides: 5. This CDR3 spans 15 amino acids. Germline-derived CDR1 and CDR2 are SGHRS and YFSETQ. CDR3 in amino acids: CASSLETGVGQPQHF. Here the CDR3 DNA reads TGCGCCAGCAGCTTGGAGACAGGGGTGGGTCAGCCCCAGCATTTT.

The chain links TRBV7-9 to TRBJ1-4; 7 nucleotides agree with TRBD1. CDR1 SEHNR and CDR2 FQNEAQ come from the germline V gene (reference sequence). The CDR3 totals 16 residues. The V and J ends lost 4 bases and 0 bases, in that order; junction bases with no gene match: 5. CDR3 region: CASSSWDRTTNEKLFF. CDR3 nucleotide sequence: TGTGCCAGCAGCTCATGGGACAGAACAACTAATGAAAAACTGTTTTTT. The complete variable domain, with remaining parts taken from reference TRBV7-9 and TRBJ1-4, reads DTGVSQNPRHKITKRGQNVTFRCDPISEHNRLYWYRQTLGQGPEFLTYFQNEAQLEKSRLLSDRFSAERPKGSFSTLEIQRTEQGDSAMYLCASSSWDRTTNEKLFFGSGTQLSVL.